The source of this T cell receptor beta chain is a study of vaccination effects on CD4 cells after COVID-19. Study summary: Every well housed approximately 2.2 million PBMC, which grew in culture alongside around 10 IU/ml IL-2 and 10 ug/ml peptides.

With regard to this clone: Its antigen is still unknown. At one boundary the junction diverges from the germline segment, which might be a read error.

Assay: immunoSEQ multiplex PCR; the TCRdb copy retains only in-frame clones and omits some. There are about 46,000 clones in the sample; 70% to 75% occur only once, and roughly 8.6% lies in the top ten. Notes on the study in general: In convalescent patients, vaccine-induced clones largely differed from infection-induced clones. Clones from infection and from vaccination both contracted markedly late after vaccination.

The CDR3 is made up of 13 amino acids. Germline lookup yields CDR1 MNHEY and CDR2 SVGEGT. Following culture for about ten days, CD4+ T cells were isolated. The rearrangement joins TRBV6-2 or TRBV6-3 to TRBJ1-1; D uncertain. Sample: CD4+ T cells from PBMCs cultured without peptide, taken before COVID-19 vaccination. The TCR was taken from a human donor who had a prior SARS-CoV-2 infection. CDR3 loop: CASTYAGFHGAFF. The CDR3 DNA reads as TGTGCCAGCACTTACGCAGGCTTCCATGGAGCTTTCTTT.